What follows describes a single TCR beta chain. Its specificity is not known. These data come from a study of long-term antiretroviral therapy in people with HIV. Whole-study findings and limits: HIV repertoires had narrower CDR3 length ranges than controls. Clones with expansion before ART led the repertoire at all time points. Diversity rose after ART but stayed below transplant donor controls.

Samples were assayed with immunoSEQ v3.0 at survey level. This table comes from immunoSEQ multiplex PCR, and its TCRdb copy is limited to in-frame clones, with some not included. Counted here are tens of thousands of clones, 90% to 95% occurring once; the ten biggest clones make up less than 3.5%. CDR1 is MNHEY, CDR2 SVGAGI, per germline. The CDR3 sequence is 14 residues long. Deletions cut 2 bases from V and 4 bases from J, with 10 bases between. At least two post-ART and at least one pre-ART PBMC sample were available for each donor. The material was unsorted PBMCs, obtained 3.7 years after starting antiretroviral therapy. The TCR sequence derives from a woman aged 50 to 60 with HIV. The chain uses TRBV6-5 and TRBJ2-3; possibly TRBD1 for D (5 bases). The CDR3 sequence: CASSYPQGPDTQYF. CDR3 nucleotide sequence: TGTGCCAGCAGTTACCCCCAGGGTCCAGATACGCAGTATTTT.